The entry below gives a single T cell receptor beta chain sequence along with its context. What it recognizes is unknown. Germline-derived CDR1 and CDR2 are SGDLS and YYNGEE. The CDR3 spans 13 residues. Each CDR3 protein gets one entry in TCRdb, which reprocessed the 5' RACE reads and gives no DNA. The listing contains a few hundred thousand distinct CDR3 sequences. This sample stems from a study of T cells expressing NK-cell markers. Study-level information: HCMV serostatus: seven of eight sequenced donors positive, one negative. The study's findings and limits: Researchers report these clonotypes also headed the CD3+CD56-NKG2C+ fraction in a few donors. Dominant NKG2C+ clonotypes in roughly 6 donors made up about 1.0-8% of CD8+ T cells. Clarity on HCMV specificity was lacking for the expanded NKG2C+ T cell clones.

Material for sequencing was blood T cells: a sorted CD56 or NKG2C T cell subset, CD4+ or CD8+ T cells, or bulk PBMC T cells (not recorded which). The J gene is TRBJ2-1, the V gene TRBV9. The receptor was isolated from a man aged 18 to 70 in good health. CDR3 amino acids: CASSLRLHNEQFF.